This entry describes one T cell receptor beta chain. Its antigen has not been determined. The sample holds no much larger clone one base away, and base qualities are not on file. The donors were included in the validation cohort of 120 subjects, a group kept apart from the roughly 690-subject first cohort. The library was prepared using the immunoSEQ multiplex PCR assay. Turning to the authors' computational methods: A statistical classification framework was built to diagnose cytomegalovirus status from the catalog of TCR beta chain sequences. The table comes from immuneACCESS by way of TCRdb, which keeps in-frame sequences with V and J called. Part of the clones is missing from these tables; in studies checked, under half for an unresolved V gene and the rest for unknown reasons. V and J calls and clone size come straight from that table; D and trimming were deduced from the DNA. This sample has a few hundred thousand clones in its table, and about nine tenths of those were observed once. The top ten hold about 0.8% of the sample.

This sample stems from a study of cytomegalovirus exposure and HLA in healthy donors listed by TCRdb under 2017. For the study in its entirety: A later analysis indicated that the roughly 130 validation repertoires were generated on the platform also employed for the approximately 700 repertoires of the first cohort. To predict cytomegalovirus infection status, the study brought together high-throughput TCR immunosequencing, statistical association of individual TCRs with disease status, and machine learning. A separate validation cohort of about 110 different subjects was used in addition to the 666-subject first cohort. The study aimed to test whether signatures of past pathogen exposure could be identified by cataloging public T cell receptors. What the research found in general, with its limitations: Most TCR sequences were observed very rarely across donors, whereas some public TCRs were present in many individuals. The authors suggested that the approach could potentially be generalized to other disease states and immunological phenotypes. A later analysis lacked HLA typing for the validation cohort, so it scored co-occurrence in that cohort across all 110 or so repertoires. In both the original and validation cohorts, the classifier was reported to diagnose cytomegalovirus status with high specificity and sensitivity. The study listed 170 or so TCR beta chains as associated with cytomegalovirus. Three of the identified cytomegalovirus-associated TCR beta chains were confirmed in vitro to be specific for cytomegalovirus antigens. In a later analysis, TCRs clustered in the first cohort were found to also tend to co-occur in the 120 validation repertoires, with approximately 95% of cluster scores above 0.

The CDR3 measures 12 amino acids from cysteine to phenylalanine. Of all the DNA, just the CDR3 is kept, 36 bases in frame from base 1. The junction carries 12 bases between V and J, which are trimmed by 6 bases and 7 bases respectively. CDR1 is given as LGHNT and CDR2 as FRNRAP, both from the germline V gene. This chain joins TRBV12-5 to TRBJ1-1; the D gene is possibly TRBD1, with 6 bases matching. The sample taken for sequencing was PBMCs. The TCR originated in a woman younger than 30 in good health and CMV-seronegative. The DNA sequence follows: TGTGCTAGTGGATCCCGGACAGATGAAGCTTTCTTT. Its protein is CASGSRTDEAFF.